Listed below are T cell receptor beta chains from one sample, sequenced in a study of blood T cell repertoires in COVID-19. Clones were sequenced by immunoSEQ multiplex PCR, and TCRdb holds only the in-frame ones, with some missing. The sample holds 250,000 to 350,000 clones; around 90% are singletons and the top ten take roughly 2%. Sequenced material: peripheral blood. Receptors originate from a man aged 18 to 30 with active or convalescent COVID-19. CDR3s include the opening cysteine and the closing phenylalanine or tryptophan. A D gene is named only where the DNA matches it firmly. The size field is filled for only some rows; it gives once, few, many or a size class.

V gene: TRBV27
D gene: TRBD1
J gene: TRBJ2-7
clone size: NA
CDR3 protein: CASSFSGDSNYEQYF
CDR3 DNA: TGTGCCAGCAGTTTTTCAGGGGACAGCAACTACGAGCAGTACTTC

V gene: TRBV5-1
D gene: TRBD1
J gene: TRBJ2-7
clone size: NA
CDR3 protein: CASSSGTGAYEQYF
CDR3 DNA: TGCGCCAGCAGCTCCGGGACAGGAGCCTACGAGCAGTACTTC

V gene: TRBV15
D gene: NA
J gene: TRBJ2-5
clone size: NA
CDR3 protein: CATSRDTGRFQETQYF
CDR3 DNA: TGTGCCACCAGCAGAGATACAGGACGGTTCCAAGAGACCCAGTACTTC

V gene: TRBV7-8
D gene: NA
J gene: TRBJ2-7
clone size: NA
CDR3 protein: CASSTRQTLYEQYF
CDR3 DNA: TGTGCCAGCAGCACTCGACAGACTTTATACGAGCAGTACTTC

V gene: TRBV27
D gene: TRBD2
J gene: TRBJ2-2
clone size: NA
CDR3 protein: CASSLAGDTGELFF
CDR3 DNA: TGTGCCAGCAGCCTAGCGGGAGATACCGGGGAGCTGTTTTTT

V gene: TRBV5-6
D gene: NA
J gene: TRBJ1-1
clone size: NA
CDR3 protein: CASSFEGGSVNTEAFF
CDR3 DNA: TGTGCCAGCAGCTTTGAAGGGGGTTCGGTGAACACTGAAGCTTTCTTT

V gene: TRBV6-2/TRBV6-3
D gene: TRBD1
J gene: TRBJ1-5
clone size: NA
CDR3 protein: CASSYSLGQSGNQPQHF
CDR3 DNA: TGTGCCAGCAGTTACTCTTTGGGACAGAGCGGCAATCAGCCCCAGCATTTT

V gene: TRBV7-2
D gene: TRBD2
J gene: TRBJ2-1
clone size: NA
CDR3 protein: CASLGARAGGYNEQFF
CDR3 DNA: TGTGCCAGCCTGGGGGCCCGGGCGGGAGGGTACAATGAGCAGTTCTTC

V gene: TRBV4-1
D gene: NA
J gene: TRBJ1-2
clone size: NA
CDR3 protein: CASSQVGGGPNYGYTF
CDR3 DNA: TGCGCCAGCAGCCAAGTAGGAGGCGGACCTAACTATGGCTACACCTTC

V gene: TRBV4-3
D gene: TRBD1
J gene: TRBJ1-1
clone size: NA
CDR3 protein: CASSGTGGNTEAFF
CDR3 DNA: TGCGCCAGCAGCGGGACAGGGGGGAACACTGAAGCTTTCTTT

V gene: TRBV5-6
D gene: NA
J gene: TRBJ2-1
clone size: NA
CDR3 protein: CASSSLDRSGEQFF
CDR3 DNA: TGTGCCAGCAGCTCACTGGACAGGAGCGGGGAGCAGTTCTTC

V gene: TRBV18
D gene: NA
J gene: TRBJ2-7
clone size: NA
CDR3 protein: CASSPPGVLEQYF
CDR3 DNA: TGTGCCAGCTCACCACCAGGGGTTCTCGAGCAGTACTTC

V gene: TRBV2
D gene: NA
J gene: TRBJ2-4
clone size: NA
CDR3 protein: CASSGGTGDIQYF
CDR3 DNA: TGTGCCAGCAGTGGGGGGACTGGGGACATTCAGTACTTC

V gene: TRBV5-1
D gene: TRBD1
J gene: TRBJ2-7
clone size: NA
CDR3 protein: CASSLGLGQGAVEQYF
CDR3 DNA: TGCGCCAGCAGCTTGGGGTTGGGACAGGGGGCCGTCGAGCAGTACTTC

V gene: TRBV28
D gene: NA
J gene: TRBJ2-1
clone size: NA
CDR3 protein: CASSLPGGHNEQFF
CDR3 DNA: TGTGCCAGCAGTTTGCCCGGGGGACACAATGAGCAGTTCTTC

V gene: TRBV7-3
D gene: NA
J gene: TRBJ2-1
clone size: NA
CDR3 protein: CASSLDRQNNEQFF
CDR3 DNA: TGTGCCAGCAGCTTAGACAGACAAAACAATGAGCAGTTCTTC

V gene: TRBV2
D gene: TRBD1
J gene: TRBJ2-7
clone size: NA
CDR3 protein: CASSRDRVSYEQYF
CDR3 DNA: TGTGCCAGCAGCCGGGACAGGGTTTCCTACGAGCAGTACTTC

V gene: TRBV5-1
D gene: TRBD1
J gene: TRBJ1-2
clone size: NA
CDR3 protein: CASSLPETGDYGYTF
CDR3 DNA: TGCGCCAGCAGCTTGCCCGAGACAGGGGATTATGGCTACACCTTC

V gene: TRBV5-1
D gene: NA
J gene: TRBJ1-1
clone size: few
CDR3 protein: CASSPQVGGAFF
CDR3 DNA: TGCGCCAGCAGCCCCCAGGTCGGTGGAGCTTTCTTT

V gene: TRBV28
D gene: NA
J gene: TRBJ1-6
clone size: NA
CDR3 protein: CASLSVNSPLHF
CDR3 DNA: TGTGCCAGCTTATCCGTAAATTCACCCCTCCACTTT

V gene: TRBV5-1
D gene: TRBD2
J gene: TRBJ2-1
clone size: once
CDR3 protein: CASSRLAGESEQFF
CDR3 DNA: TGCGCCAGCAGCCGACTAGCGGGAGAAAGTGAGCAGTTCTTC

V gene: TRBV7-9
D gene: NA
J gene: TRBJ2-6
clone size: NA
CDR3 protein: CASSFSGTGANVLTF
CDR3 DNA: TGTGCCAGCAGCTTCAGCGGTACTGGGGCCAACGTCCTGACTTTC

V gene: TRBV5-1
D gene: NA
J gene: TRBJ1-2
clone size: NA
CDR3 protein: CASSLVSGDSNYGYTF
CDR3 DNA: TGCGCCAGCAGCTTGGTTTCAGGGGATTCTAACTATGGCTACACCTTC

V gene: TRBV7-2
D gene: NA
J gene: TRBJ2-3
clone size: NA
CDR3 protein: CASSLEVYGGTDTQYF
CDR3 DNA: TGTGCCAGCAGCTTAGAGGTCTACGGGGGCACAGATACGCAGTATTTT

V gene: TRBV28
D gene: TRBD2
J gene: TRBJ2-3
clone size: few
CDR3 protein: CASSFPSGISTDTQYF
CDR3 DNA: TGTGCCAGCAGTTTTCCTAGCGGAATTAGCACAGATACGCAGTATTTT

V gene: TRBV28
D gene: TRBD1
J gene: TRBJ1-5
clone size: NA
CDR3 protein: CASSTQTGGIQPQHF
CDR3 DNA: TGTGCCAGCAGTACCCAGACAGGGGGCATTCAGCCCCAGCATTTT

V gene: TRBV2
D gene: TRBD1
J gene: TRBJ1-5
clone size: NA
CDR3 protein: CASSADRSNQPQHF
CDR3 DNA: TGTGCCAGCAGTGCGGACAGGAGCAATCAGCCCCAGCATTTT

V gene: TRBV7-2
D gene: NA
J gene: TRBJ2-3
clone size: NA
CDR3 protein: CASSLGARDTQYF
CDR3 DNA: TGTGCCAGCAGCTTGGGAGCAAGAGATACGCAGTATTTT

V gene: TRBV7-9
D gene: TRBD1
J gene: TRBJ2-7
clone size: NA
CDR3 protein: CASSLIKGTGSYEQYF
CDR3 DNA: TGTGCCAGCAGCTTAATCAAGGGGACAGGGTCGTACGAGCAGTACTTC

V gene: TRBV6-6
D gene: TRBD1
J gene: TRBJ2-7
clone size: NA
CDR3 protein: CASRLNRDSNYEQYF
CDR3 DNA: TGTGCCAGCAGGCTCAACCGGGACAGTAACTACGAGCAGTACTTC

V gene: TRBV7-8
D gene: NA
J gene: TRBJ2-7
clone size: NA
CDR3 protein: CASSLFTDSAASYEQYF
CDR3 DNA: TGTGCCAGCAGCTTATTTACGGACAGTGCCGCCTCCTACGAGCAGTACTTC

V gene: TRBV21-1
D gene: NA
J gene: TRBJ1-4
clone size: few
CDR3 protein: CASSKWKDRAKWPSNEKLFF
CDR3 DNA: TGTGCCAGCAGCAAATGGAAGGACAGGGCTAAATGGCCGAGTAATGAAAAACTGTTTTTT

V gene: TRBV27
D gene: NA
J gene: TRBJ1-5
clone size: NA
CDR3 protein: CASSSHGAISNQPQHF
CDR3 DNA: TGTGCCAGCAGTTCACACGGAGCAATTAGCAATCAGCCCCAGCATTTT

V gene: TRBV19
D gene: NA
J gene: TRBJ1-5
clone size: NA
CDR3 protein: CASSAQDRGGNQPQHF
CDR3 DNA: TGTGCCAGTAGTGCACAGGACCGAGGGGGAAATCAGCCCCAGCATTTT

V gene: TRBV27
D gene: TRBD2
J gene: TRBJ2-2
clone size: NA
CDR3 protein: CATRDLAGGNTGELFF
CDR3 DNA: TGTGCCACCAGAGATCTAGCGGGAGGGAACACCGGGGAGCTGTTTTTT

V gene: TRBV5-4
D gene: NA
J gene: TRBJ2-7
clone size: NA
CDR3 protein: CASSPYGTSSYEQYF
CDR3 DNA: TGTGCCAGCAGCCCCTACGGGACATCTTCCTACGAGCAGTACTTC

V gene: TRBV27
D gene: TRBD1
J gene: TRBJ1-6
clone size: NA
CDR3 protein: CASSLRTGYNSPLHF
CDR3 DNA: TGTGCCAGCAGTTTAAGGACAGGGTATAATTCACCCCTCCACTTT

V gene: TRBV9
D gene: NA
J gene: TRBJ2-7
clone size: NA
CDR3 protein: CASSPRGGPSYEQYF
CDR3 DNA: TGTGCCAGCAGCCCCAGGGGCGGCCCCTCGTACGAGCAGTACTTC

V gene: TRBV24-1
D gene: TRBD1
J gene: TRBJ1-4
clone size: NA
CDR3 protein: CATSDLDGTGIEKLFF
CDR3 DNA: TGTGCCACCAGTGACCTCGATGGGACAGGGATCGAAAAACTGTTTTTT

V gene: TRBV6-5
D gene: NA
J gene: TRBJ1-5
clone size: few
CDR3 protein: CASSYQGNQPQHF
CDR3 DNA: TGTGCCAGCAGTTACCAGGGCAATCAGCCCCAGCATTTT

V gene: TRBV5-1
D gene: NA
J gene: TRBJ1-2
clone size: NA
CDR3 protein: CASSFSGNYGYTF
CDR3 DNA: TGCGCCAGCAGCTTCTCAGGGAACTATGGCTACACCTTC

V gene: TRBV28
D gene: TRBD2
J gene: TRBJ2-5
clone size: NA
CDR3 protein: CASSPTSGYLETQYF
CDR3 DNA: TGTGCCAGCAGTCCTACTAGCGGATACTTGGAGACCCAGTACTTC